This T cell receptor beta chain was identified in a study of radiotherapy plus CTLA-4 blockade in lung cancer. This clone was counted a single time. The table came from immunoSEQ multiplex PCR; TCRdb's copy has only in-frame clones and leaves some out. Among about 43,000 clones listed, 65% to 75% were seen once. This CDR3 contains 14 residues. V was clipped by 6 bases and J by 10 bases; unmatched bases: 8. Germline values: CDR1 SNHLY, CDR2 FYNNEI. The source was peripheral blood, collected from a patient treated with radiotherapy plus ipilimumab. This chain connects TRBV2 to TRBJ1-4; the match to TRBD1 covers 10 bases. This receptor was obtained from a human donor with non-small cell lung cancer who had a partial response to radiotherapy plus ipilimumab. CDR3 nucleotides: TGTGCCAGCAGGGGGACAGGGGCGCAAGGAAAACTGTTTTTT. Protein: CASRGTGAQGKLFF.